These T cell receptor beta chains were read from a single sample in a study of radiation and T cells in renal cell carcinoma. Profiling relied on immunoSEQ multiplex PCR, and the TCRdb table lists in-frame clones only, not all of them. The table lists over 120,000 clones, 88% of them singletons. The sample in question was blood, obtained from a patient whose treatment included radiotherapy and nephrectomy. The receptors here all came from a woman aged 45-60 years with renal cell carcinoma. The CDR3 runs from the conserved cysteine through the conserved F or W. The D gene is left open where the match is weak. The size field is filled for only some rows; it gives once, few, many or a size class.

CASSGGALTNEKLFF	TGTGCCAGCAGCGGGGGGGCTTTAACGAATGAAAAACTGTTTTTT	TRBJ1-4	-	TRBV9	-
CASSRRGRADTQYF	TGTGCCAGCAGCCGCCGGGGCCGGGCAGATACGCAGTATTTT	TRBJ2-3	-	TRBV7-9	-
CASSQARPSGGNEQFF	TGTGCCAGCAGCCAAGCACGGCCTAGCGGGGGGAATGAGCAGTTCTTC	TRBJ2-1	-	TRBV4-2	TRBD2
CASSGRVVDTEAFF	TGTGCCAGCAGCGGCAGGGTTGTGGACACTGAAGCTTTCTTT	TRBJ1-1	-	TRBV7-9	-
CASSPSGGAYYNEQFF	TGTGCCAGCAGCCCTAGCGGGGGGGCATACTACAATGAGCAGTTCTTC	TRBJ2-1	-	TRBV2	TRBD2
CASSRGGAMNTEAFF	TGTGCCAGCAGCCGGGGTGGGGCAATGAACACTGAAGCTTTCTTT	TRBJ1-1	once	TRBV7-3	-
CASSFGQNEKLFF	TGCGCCAGCAGCTTTGGACAGAATGAAAAACTGTTTTTT	TRBJ1-4	-	TRBV5-1	-
CASSSRRDTEAFF	TGTGCCAGCAGTTCGCGCAGGGACACTGAAGCTTTCTTT	TRBJ1-1	-	TRBV6-6	-
CASSPGDTANQPQHF	TGTGCCAGCAGCCCCGGGGACACAGCGAATCAGCCCCAGCATTTT	TRBJ1-5	-	TRBV7-9	-
CASSEARTFGNTIYF	TGTGCCAGCAGTGAAGCTAGGACATTTGGAAACACCATATATTTT	TRBJ1-3	-	TRBV6-1	-
CASKGVRTEAFF	TGTGCCAGCAAAGGGGTGCGTACTGAAGCTTTCTTT	TRBJ1-1	-	TRBV6-5	-
CATKDPNGAEAFF	TGTGCCACCAAGGACCCCAATGGCGCTGAAGCTTTCTTT	TRBJ1-1	few	TRBV25-1	-
CASSYGLGAQNYGYTF	TGTGCCAGCAGTTACGGTCTCGGGGCGCAAAACTATGGCTACACCTTC	TRBJ1-2	-	TRBV6-5	-
CAGRTSGVADTQYF	TGCGCCGGGAGGACTAGCGGGGTGGCAGATACGCAGTATTTT	TRBJ2-3	-	TRBV4-1	TRBD2
CASSPTMGAGAYNEQFF	TGTGCCAGCAGCCCCACCATGGGGGCGGGGGCGTACAATGAGCAGTTCTTC	TRBJ2-1	-	TRBV9	-
CASSDSGATDTQYF	TGTGCCAGCAGTGACTCGGGGGCTACAGATACGCAGTATTTT	TRBJ2-3	-	TRBV6-4	-
CASSPGQGSYEQYF	TGTGCCAGCAGCCCCGGCCAGGGCTCCTACGAGCAGTACTTC	TRBJ2-7	-	TRBV6-5	-